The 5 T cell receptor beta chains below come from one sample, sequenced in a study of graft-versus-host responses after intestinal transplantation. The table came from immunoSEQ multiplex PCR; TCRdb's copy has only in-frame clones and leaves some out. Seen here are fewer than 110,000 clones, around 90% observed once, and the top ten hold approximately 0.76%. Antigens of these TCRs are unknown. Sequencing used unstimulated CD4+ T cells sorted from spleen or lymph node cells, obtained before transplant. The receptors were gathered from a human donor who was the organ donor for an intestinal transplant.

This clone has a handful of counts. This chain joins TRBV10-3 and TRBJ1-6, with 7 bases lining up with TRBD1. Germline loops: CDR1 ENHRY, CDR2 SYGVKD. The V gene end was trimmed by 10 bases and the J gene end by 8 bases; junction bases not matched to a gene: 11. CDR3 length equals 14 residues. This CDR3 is CATRPVQGDSPLHF. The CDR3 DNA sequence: TGTGCCACCCGCCCGGTCCAGGGGGATTCACCCCTCCACTTT.

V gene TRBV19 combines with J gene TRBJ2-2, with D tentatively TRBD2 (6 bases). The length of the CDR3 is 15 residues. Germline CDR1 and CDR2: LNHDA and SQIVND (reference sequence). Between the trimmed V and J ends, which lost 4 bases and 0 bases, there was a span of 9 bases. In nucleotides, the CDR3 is TGTGCCAGTAGTAGGGGGGAGGCGAACACCGGGGAGCTGTTTTTT. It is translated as CASSRGEANTGELFF.

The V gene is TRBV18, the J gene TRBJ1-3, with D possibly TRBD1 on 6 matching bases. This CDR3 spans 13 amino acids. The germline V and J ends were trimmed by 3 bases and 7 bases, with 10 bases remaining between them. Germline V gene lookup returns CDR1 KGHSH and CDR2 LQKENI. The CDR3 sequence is CASSPQGSNTIYF. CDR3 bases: TGTGCCAGCTCACCTCAGGGGAGTAACACCATATATTTT.

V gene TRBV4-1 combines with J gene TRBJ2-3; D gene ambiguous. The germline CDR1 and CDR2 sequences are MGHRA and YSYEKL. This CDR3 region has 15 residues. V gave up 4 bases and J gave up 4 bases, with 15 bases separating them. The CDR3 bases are TGCGCCAGCAGCCCCCGCGCGGATAGTCCAGATACGCAGTATTTT. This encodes CASSPRADSPDTQYF.

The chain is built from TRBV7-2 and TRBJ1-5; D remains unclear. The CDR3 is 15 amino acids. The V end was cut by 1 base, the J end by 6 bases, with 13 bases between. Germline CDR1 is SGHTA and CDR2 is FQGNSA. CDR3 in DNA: TGTGCCAGCAGCTTAGTGGTGGGCATATCTCAGCCCCAGCATTTT. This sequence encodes CASSLVVGISQPQHF.